These 2 T cell receptor beta chains were all obtained from the same sample, sequenced in a study of glioma-infiltrating T cells after dendritic cell vaccination. This table comes from immunoSEQ multiplex PCR, and its TCRdb copy is limited to in-frame clones, with some not included. The repertoire includes roughly 88,000 clones, more than 80% of them detected once, and approximately 2.1% sits in the top ten. The time point: after dendritic cell vaccination, including at tumor progression/relapse. Specimen: blood, collected after dendritic cell vaccination. All receptors come from a human donor with glioblastoma.

This clone was observed a few times. The chain uses TRBV6-5 and TRBJ1-4; perhaps TRBD1 as D (5 bases). Germline CDR1 MNHEY, CDR2 SVGAGI. Trimming removed 4 bases from V and 5 bases from J, with 11 bases in between. CDR3 length: 14 residues. The CDR3 DNA reads as TGTGCCAGCAGTTCGTGGCAGGGAAATGAAAAACTGTTTTTT. Encoded protein: CASSSWQGNEKLFF.

V usage is TRBV6-6 and J usage is TRBJ1-2; no definite D call. Germline CDR1 and CDR2: MNHNY and SVGAGI (reference sequence). The CDR3 spans 14 residues. The V end was cut by 6 bases, the J end by 6 bases, with 17 bases between. This CDR3 is CASRITGSGNGYTF. CDR3 DNA: TGTGCCAGCAGAATCACCGGGAGTGGGAATGGCTACACCTTC.